This TCR beta chain was identified in a study of molecular identifiers for immune sequencing clone quantification. This clonotype showed up many times. No antigen is known for it. V was shortened by 3 bases and J by 5 bases, with 4 bases between the two germline ends. This CDR3 has 10 residues. Looked up from germline, CDR1 is SQVTM and CDR2 is ANQGSEA. Study-wide findings and caveats: Among effectors, clones above 20 RNA copies held over 97% of molecules; among naive cells, under 1%.

Each CDR3 protein is one row after TCRdb ran MiXCR on the PCR reads. Here the sample spans 460,000 or so distinct CDR3 sequences, roughly 24% being singletons. This TCR came from a human donor in good health. Some libraries in this study had Jurkat cell RNA spiked in. The sequencing sample was made of naive CD8+ T cells from blood, with Jurkat cell RNA spiked in. Indicated subset: FACS-sorted CD8+CD4-CCR7+CD45RA+ naive T cells. The chain joins TRBV29-1 to TRBJ2-5; D unclear. Here the CDR3 DNA reads TGCAGCGTTGATTCCGAGACCCAGTACTTC. Translation: CSVDSETQYF.